These T cell receptor beta chains were read from a single sample in a study of cytomegalovirus exposure and HLA in healthy donors. Repertoires were generated with immunoSEQ multiplex PCR, while TCRdb's copy carries only in-frame clones and drops some. The sample contains around 90,000 clones, 79% of which appear only once. The specimen sequenced was PBMCs. The receptors derive from a male donor in good health and CMV-seropositive. The CDR3 runs from the conserved cysteine through the conserved F or W. A D gene is named only where the DNA matches it firmly. Clone size is shown for a subset of rows, as once, few, many or a class of expanded clone.

CASNLGGTEAFF,TGTGCCAGCAATTTAGGGGGAACTGAAGCTTTCTTT,TRBV7-9,NA,NA,TRBJ1-1
CASSQTDRNYGYTF,TGCGCCAGCAGCCAAACAGACAGGAACTATGGCTACACCTTC,TRBV4-3,NA,NA,TRBJ1-2
CASRPGTTSEAFF,TGTGCCAGCAGACCCGGGACAACCTCTGAAGCTTTCTTT,TRBV6-5,NA,NA,TRBJ1-1
CASSPLTGNSYEQYF,TGTGCCAGCAGTCCTCTGACAGGGAACTCCTACGAGCAGTACTTC,TRBV2,NA,TRBD1,TRBJ2-7
CASSLVRGWNYGYTF,TGTGCCAGCAGCTTAGTCAGGGGATGGAACTATGGCTACACCTTC,TRBV11-2,NA,NA,TRBJ1-2
CASSDSHRGDDHNEQFF,TGTGCCAGCAGTGATTCCCACCGGGGGGACGACCACAATGAGCAGTTCTTC,TRBV25-1,NA,TRBD2,TRBJ2-1
CASSVEGGTYYEQYF,TGTGCCAGCAGCGTAGAAGGAGGGACTTATTACGAGCAGTACTTC,TRBV9,NA,NA,TRBJ2-7
CASSRQGEYYEQYF,TGTGCCAGTAGTAGACAGGGAGAGTACTACGAGCAGTACTTC,TRBV19,once,TRBD1,TRBJ2-7
CASSQEINTGELFF,TGTGCCAGCAGCCAAGAAATAAACACCGGGGAGCTGTTTTTT,TRBV14,NA,NA,TRBJ2-2
CASSLGDRAPYEQYF,TGTGCCAGCAGCTTGGGTGACAGGGCTCCCTACGAGCAGTACTTC,TRBV7-6,once,TRBD1,TRBJ2-7
CASSFWQGNTEAFF,TGCGCCAGCAGCTTTTGGCAGGGGAACACTGAAGCTTTCTTT,TRBV5-1,NA,NA,TRBJ1-1
CAWSVIFREAFF,TGTGCCTGGAGTGTTATTTTCAGGGAAGCTTTCTTT,TRBV30,NA,NA,TRBJ1-1
CATSRDRVGGYGYTF,TGTGCCACCAGCAGAGACAGGGTAGGGGGATATGGCTACACCTTC,TRBV15,NA,NA,TRBJ1-2
CASSPDSATVQPQHF,TGTGCCAGCAGCCCGGACAGTGCAACGGTGCAGCCCCAGCATTTT,TRBV7-9,NA,NA,TRBJ1-5
CASNPGTGYFYEQYF,TGTGCCAGCAATCCCGGGACAGGCTATTTCTACGAGCAGTACTTC,TRBV25-1,NA,TRBD1,TRBJ2-7